Below, one T cell receptor (beta chain) is given with its context. Its antigen is as yet unknown. This record belongs to a study of identical twins. Study-wide findings and caveats: Insertions were reduced in abundant cord blood beta clonotypes but not in memory repertoires.

The CDR3 loop spans 13 amino acids. In germline, CDR1 is DFQATT, CDR2 SNEGSKA (reference sequence). V was cut by 3 bases and J by 6 bases, with 15 bases left in between. TCRdb called the 5' RACE reads again in MiXCR, with one record for every CDR3 protein. The table includes more than 1.5 million distinct CDR3 sequences, more than 30% detected once. The sequence was collected from a newborn girl in good health. The J gene is TRBJ2-7, the V gene TRBV20-1; D possibly corresponds to TRBD1 (6 bases). Sequencing input: cord blood. The CDR3 DNA reads TGCAGTGCTAGCTCCAACAGGGTGGGCGAGCAGTACTTC. The encoded protein is CSASSNRVGEQYF.